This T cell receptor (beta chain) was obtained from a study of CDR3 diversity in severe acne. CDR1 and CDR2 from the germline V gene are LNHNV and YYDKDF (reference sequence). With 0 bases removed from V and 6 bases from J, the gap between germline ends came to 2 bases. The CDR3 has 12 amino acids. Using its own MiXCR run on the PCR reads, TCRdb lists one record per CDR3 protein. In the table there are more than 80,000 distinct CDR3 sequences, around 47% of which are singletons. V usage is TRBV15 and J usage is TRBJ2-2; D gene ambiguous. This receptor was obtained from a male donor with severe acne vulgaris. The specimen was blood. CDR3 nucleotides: TGTGCCACCAGCAGAGAGCCCGGGGAGCTGTTTTTT. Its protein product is CATSREPGELFF.